The T cell receptor (beta chain) described here comes from a study of T cell responses to AZD1222 COVID-19 vaccine. Clones were sequenced by immunoSEQ multiplex PCR, and TCRdb holds only the in-frame ones, with some missing. Among about 100,000 clones listed, 80% to 95% were seen once. This receptor was taken from an adult in good health. Sequences were derived from peripheral blood, sampled on day 0 of AZD1222 vaccination.

For the CDR3, the DNA is TGTGCCAGCAGCGTCCCTAGCGGGAGGGCCGATGAGCAGTTCTTC. Translated: CASSVPSGRADEQFF. The chain has TRBV9 and TRBJ2-1; 12 bases are a match to TRBD2. From germline, CDR1 is SGDLS and CDR2 YYNGEE. Trimming at V came to 2 bases and at J to 8 bases, leaving 5 bases not matched to a gene. The CDR3 is 15 residues long.